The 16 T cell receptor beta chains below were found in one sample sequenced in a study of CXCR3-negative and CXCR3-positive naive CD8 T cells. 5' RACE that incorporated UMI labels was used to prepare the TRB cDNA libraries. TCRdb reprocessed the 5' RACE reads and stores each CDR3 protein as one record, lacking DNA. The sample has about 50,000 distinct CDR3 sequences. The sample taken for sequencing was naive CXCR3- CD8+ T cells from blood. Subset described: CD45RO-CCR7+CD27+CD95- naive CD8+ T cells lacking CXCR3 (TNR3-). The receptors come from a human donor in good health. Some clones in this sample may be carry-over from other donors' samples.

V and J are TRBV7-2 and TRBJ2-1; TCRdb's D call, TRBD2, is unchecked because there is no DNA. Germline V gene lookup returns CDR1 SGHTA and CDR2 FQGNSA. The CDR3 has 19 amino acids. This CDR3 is CASSLGGLAGGLSYNEQFF.

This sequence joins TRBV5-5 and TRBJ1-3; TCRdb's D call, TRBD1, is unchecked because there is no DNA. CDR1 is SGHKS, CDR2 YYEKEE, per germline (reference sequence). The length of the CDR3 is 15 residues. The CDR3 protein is CASSPGTASGNTIYF. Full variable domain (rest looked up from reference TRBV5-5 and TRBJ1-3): DAGVTQSPTHLIKTRGQQVTLRCSPISGHKSVSWYQQVLGQGPQFIFQYYEKEERGRGNFPDRFSARQFPNYSSELNVNALLLGDSALYLCASSPGTASGNTIYFGEGSWLTVV.

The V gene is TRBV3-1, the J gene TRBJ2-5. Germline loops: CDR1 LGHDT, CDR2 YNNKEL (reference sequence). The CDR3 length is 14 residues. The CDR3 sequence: CASSQWRIQETQYF.

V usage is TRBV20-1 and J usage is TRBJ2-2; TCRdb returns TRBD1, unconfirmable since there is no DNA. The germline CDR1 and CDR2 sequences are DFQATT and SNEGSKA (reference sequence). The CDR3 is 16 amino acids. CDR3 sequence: CSARDRERANTGELFF.

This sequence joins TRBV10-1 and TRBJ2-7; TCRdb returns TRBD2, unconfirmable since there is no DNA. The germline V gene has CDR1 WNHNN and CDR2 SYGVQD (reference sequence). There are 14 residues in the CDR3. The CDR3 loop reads CASSDRSGGYEQYF.

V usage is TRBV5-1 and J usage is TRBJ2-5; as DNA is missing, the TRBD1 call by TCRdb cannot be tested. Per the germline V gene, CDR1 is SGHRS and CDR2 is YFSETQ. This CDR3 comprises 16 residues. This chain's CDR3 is CASSLERGPLQETQYF.

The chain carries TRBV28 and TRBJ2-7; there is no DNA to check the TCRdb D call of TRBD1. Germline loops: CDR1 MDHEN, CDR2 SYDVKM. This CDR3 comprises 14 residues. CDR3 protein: CASRSPGPPYEQYF.

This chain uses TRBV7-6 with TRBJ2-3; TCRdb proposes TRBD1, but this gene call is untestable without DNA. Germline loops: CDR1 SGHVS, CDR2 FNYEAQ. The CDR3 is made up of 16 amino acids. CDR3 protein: CASSPSGAGNTDTQYF.

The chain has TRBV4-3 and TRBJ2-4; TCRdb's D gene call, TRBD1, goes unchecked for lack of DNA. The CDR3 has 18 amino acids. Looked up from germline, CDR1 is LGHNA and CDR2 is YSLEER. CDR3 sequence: CASSQVGAATLAKNIQYF.

CDR3 sequence reads: CASSEPPSGREQYF. The chain combines TRBV12-3 or TRBV12-4 with TRBJ2-7; TCRdb proposes TRBD2, but this gene call is untestable without DNA. There are 14 residues in the CDR3.

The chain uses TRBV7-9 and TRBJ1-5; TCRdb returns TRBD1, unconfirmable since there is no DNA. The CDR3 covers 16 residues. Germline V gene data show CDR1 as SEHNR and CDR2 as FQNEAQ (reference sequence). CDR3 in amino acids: CASSRDGGNSNQPQHF.

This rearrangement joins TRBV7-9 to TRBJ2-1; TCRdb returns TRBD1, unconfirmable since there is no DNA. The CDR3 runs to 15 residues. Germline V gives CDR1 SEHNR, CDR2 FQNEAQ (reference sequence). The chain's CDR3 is CASSLLGQGYNEQFF.

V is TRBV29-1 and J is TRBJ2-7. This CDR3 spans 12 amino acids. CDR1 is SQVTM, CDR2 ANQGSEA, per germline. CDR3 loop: CSVRTDSYEQYF.

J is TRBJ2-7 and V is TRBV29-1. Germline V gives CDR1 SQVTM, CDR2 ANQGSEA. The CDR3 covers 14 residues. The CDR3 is CSVAQVDRSYEQYF.

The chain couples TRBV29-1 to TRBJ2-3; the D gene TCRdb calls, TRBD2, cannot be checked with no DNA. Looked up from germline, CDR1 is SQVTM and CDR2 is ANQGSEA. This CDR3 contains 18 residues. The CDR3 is CSVVFPQRVLPSTDTQYF.

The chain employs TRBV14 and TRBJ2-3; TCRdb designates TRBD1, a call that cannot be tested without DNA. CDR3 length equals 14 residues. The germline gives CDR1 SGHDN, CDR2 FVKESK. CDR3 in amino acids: CASSQGEGGDTQYF.